This TCR beta chain was observed in a study of Tregs in tolerant kidney transplant recipients. Regulatory T cells were sorted from thawed PBMCs rested overnight at 37°C with 150 to 200 IU/ml IL-2. Assay: immunoSEQ multiplex PCR; the TCRdb copy retains only in-frame clones and omits some. The sample consists of around 85,000 clones, 91% of them appearing once. The CDR3 totals 15 residues. J lost 2 bases, V lost 7 bases, and 5 bases had no gene match. Germline V CDR1 and CDR2: MDHEN, SYDVKM. The source of this sequence is a human donor who received a combined kidney and bone marrow transplant. This chain connects TRBV28 to TRBJ2-4; 10 bases map to TRBD2. The sample in question was Tregs from blood, obtained before the transplant. As DNA, the CDR3 is TGTGCCAGCAAGAAAGCGGGAGGGTCCAAAAACATTCAGTACTTC. Its protein product is CASKKAGGSKNIQYF.